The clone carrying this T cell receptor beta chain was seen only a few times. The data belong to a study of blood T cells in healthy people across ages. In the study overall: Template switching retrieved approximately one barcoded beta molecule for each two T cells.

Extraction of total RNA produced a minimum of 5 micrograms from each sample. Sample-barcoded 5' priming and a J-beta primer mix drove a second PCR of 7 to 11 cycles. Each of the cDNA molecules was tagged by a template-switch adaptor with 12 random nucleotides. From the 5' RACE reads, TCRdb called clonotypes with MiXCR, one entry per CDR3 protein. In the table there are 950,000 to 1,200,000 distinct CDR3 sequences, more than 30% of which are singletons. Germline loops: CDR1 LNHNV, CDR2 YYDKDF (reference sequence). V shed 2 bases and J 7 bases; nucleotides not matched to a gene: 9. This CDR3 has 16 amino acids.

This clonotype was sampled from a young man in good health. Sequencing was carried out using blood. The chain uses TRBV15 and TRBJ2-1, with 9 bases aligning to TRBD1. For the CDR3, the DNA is TGTGCCACCAGCAGACTTGGACAGGGGTCGGTAAATGAGCAGTTCTTC. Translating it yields CATSRLGQGSVNEQFF.